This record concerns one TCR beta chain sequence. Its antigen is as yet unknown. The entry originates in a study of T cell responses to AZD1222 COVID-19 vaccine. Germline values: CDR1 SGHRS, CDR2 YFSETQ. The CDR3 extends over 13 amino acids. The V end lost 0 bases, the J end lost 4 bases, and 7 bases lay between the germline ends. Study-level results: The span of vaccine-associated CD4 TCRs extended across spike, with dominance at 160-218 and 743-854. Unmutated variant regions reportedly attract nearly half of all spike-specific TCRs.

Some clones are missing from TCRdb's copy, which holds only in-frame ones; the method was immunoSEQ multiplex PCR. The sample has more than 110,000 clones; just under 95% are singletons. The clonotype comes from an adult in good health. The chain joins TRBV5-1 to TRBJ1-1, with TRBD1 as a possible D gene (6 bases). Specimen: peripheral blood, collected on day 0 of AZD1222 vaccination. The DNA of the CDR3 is TGCGCCAGCAGCTTGGGACAGGTCACTGAAGCTTTCTTT. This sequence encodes CASSLGQVTEAFF.